This T cell receptor (beta chain) comes out of a study of T cells in Graves' hyperthyroidism and ophthalmopathy. Study outcomes and limitations: In validation, the model predicted ophthalmopathy. These predictions came a median about 6.8 months before onset. In the blood, most expanded thyroid clonotypes above 0.001 appeared as well.

The source material, RNA transcripts, was used to amplify TCR beta CDR3 regions. The HTBI primer set served for first-round RT-PCR of the TCR CDR3. A single record per CDR3 protein comes from TCRdb applying MiXCR to the multiplex PCR reads. This sample has almost 50,000 distinct CDR3 sequences, with approximately 50% found just once. In regard to this clonotype: What it binds is not known.

Patients counted as stable if ophthalmopathy did not develop within 18 months. Disease duration under 2 months; hyperthyroidism patients were aged 18 to 65. The sequence came from a man between 18 and 35 years old with Graves' hyperthyroidism. The material sequenced was peripheral blood or thyroid tissue (not recorded which).

CDR3 in DNA: TGTGCCACCCCCCCCCCTTCCCGGGACAGGGGGAACACTGAAGCTTTCTTT. Amino acid sequence: CATPPPSRDRGNTEAFF. The rearrangement links TRBV9 to TRBJ1-1, with 10 bases identical to TRBD1. The CDR3 is 17 residues long. Germline loops: CDR1 SGDLS, CDR2 YYNGEE. The junction had 15 bases not matched to a gene; V was cut back by 9 bases and J by 1 base.